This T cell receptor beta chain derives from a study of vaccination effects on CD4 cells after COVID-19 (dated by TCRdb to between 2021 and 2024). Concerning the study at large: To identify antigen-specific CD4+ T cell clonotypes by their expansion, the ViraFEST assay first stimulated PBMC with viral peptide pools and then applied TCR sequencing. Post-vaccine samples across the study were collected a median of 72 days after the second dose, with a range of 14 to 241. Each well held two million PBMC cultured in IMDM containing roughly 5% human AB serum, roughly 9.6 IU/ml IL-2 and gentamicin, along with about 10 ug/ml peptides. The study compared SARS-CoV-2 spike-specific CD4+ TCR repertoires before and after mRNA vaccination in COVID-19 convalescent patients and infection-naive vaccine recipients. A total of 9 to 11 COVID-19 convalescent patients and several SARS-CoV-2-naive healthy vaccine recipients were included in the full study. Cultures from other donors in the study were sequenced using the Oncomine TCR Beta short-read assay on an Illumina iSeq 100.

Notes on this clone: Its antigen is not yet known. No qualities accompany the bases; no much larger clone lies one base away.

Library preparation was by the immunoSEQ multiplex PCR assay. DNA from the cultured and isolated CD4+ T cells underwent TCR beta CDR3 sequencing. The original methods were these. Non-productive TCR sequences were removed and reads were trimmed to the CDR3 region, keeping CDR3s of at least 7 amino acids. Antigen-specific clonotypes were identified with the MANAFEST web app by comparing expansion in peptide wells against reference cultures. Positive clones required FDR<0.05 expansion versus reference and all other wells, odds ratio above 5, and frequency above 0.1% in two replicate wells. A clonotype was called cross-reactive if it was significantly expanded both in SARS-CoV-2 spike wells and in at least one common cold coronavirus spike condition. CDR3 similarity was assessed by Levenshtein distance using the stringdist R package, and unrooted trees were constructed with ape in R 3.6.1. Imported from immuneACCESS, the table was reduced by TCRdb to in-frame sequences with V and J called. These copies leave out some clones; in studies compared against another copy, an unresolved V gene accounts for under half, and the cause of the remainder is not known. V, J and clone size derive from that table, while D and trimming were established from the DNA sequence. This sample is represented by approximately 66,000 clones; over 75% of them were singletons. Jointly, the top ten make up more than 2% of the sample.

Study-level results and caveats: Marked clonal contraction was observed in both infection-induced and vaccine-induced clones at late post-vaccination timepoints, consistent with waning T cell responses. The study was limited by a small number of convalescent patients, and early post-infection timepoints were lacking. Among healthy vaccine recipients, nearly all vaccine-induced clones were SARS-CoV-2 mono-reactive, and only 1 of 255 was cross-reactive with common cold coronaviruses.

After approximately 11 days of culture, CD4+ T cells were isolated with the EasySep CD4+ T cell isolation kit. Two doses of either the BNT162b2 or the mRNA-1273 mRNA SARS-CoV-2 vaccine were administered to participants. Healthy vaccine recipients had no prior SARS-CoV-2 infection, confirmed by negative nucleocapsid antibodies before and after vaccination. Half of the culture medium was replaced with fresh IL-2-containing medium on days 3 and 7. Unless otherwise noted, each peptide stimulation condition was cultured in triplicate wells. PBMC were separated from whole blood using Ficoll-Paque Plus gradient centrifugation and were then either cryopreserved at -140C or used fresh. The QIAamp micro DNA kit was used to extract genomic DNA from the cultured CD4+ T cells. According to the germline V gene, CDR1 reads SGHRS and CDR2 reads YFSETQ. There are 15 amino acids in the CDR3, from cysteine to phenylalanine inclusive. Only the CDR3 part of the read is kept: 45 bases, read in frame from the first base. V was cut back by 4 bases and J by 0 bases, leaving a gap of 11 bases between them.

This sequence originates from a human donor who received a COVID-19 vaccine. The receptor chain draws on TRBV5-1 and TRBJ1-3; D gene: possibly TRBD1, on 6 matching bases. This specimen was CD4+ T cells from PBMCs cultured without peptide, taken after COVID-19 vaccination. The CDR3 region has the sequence CASSPTGSSGNTIYF. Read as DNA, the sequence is TGCGCCAGCAGCCCGACAGGCTCCTCTGGAAACACCATATATTTT. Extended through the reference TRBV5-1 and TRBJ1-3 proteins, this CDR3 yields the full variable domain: KAGVTQTPRYLIKTRGQQVTLSCSPISGHRSVSWYQQTPGQGLQFLFEYFSETQRNKGNFPGRFSGRQFSNSRSEMNVSTLELGDSALYLCASSPTGSSGNTIYFGEGSWLTVV.